This T cell receptor beta chain originates from a study of shared clonotypes between healthy human individuals. CD45RO-negative, CCR7-selected cells formed the naive CD8 fraction, which excluded terminally differentiated effector memory CD45RA+ cells. The table came from immunoSEQ multiplex PCR; TCRdb's copy has only in-frame clones and leaves some out. Altogether 600,000 or so clones are present, roughly 98% being singletons, with the ten largest covering 0.25% to 0.35%. This TCR derives from a man aged 25-45 years in good health. Material: naive CD8+ T cells sorted from blood.

CDR3 residues: CASRVTGTQETQYF. CDR3 nucleotides: TGTGCCAGCAGAGTGACCGGGACGCAAGAGACCCAGTACTTC. V and J are TRBV11-2 and TRBJ2-5; either TRBD1 or TRBD2 may fit D (5 bases each). This CDR3 spans 14 amino acids. V was pared by 6 bases and J by 2 bases, with 13 bases between. CDR1 and CDR2 from the germline V gene are SGHAT and FQNNGV.